This T cell receptor (beta chain) derives from a study of identifying expanded T cells in peripheral blood. General study findings and limits: Clone count variance between two-week samples rose with total template count. About 1.3 clones differed between technical replicates, versus 16.4 and 19 over time.

This CDR3 comprises 15 residues. After removal of 0 bases from V and 5 bases from J, the junction contained 4 bases not matched to a gene. The germline V gene encodes CDR1 LGHNA and CDR2 YSLEER. As concerns this clone: The antigen remains unidentified.

The protocol was immunoSEQ multiplex PCR, while the TCRdb copy is restricted to in-frame clones and leaves out a portion. The sample holds under 100,000 clones; about 85% are singletons and the top ten take around 4.5%. The receptor's source is a person between 18 and 75 years old in good health. The sequenced sample was blood. The chain combines TRBV4-3 with TRBJ1-1, with 9 bases lining up with TRBD1. Here the CDR3 reads CASSQDRDRVTEAFF. The CDR3 DNA reads as TGCGCCAGCAGCCAAGATCGGGACAGGGTTACTGAAGCTTTCTTT.